This T cell receptor (beta chain) was identified in a study of blood T cell repertoires in COVID-19. About the research overall: The United States, Italy and Spain were the sources of the acute and convalescent COVID-19 samples. PBMCs, B-cell-depleted T cells, or T cells were the source of the cDNA or gDNA that made up the material.

CDR3 size: 13 residues. V lost 6 bases and J 2 bases, leaving 11 bases between the germline ends. Germline V gives CDR1 SGHRS, CDR2 YFSETQ. Per the authors' pipeline: How many nucleated cells were present was estimated from reference gene primer amplification. Libraries were prepared by immunoSEQ multiplex PCR; TCRdb keeps only in-frame clonotypes and omits some of them. V and J calls and clone size are given by that table; D and trimming were obtained from the DNA. The sample comprises fewer than 250,000 clones, about 89% of which are singletons, and 1.5% to 2% rests with the top ten. The sample comprised peripheral blood. This sequence originates from a woman aged 60-75 years who had recovered from COVID-19. This chain joins TRBV5-1 and TRBJ1-2; D is unclear. The CDR3 DNA reads as TGCGCCAGCAACGACAACCTGAACTATGGCTACACCTTC. Translation gives CASNDNLNYGYTF. Supplemented by reference TRBV5-1 and TRBJ1-2, the full variable domain reads KAGVTQTPRYLIKTRGQQVTLSCSPISGHRSVSWYQQTPGQGLQFLFEYFSETQRNKGNFPGRFSGRQFSNSRSEMNVSTLELGDSALYLCASNDNLNYGYTFGSGTRLTVV.